The rows below give T cell receptor beta chains drawn from one sample of a study of vaccination and CD4 T cells after COVID-19. TCRdb passed the PCR reads through MiXCR, listing each CDR3 protein once. The profile covers roughly 13,000 distinct CDR3 sequences, with roughly 61% appearing a single time and 11% to 15% taken by the ten largest. The antigens for these receptors are not known. Material for sequencing was CD4+ T cells from blood, cultured in vitro. These receptors all stem from a human donor who had recovered from COVID-19. Each CDR3 is given with its conserved first and last residue. A D gene is named only where the DNA matches it firmly. Some rows have no size entry. The others give once, few or many, or a class for an expanded clone.

cdr3_aa cdr3_nt j_call d_call v_call clone_size
CASSQRDGGDSPLHF TGCGCCAGCAGCCAGAGGGACGGGGGTGATTCACCCCTCCACTTT TRBJ1-6 NA TRBV4-1 NA
CSAGPTSFRTDTQYF TGCAGTGCTGGACCCACTAGTTTTCGGACAGATACGCAGTATTTT TRBJ2-3 NA TRBV20-1 NA
CASSRGHGRANSPLHF TGTGCCAGTAGTAGGGGACACGGCCGGGCCAATTCACCCCTCCACTTT TRBJ1-6 NA TRBV19 once
CSARDRGTPWNTEAFF TGCAGTGCTAGAGACAGGGGTACTCCTTGGAACACTGAAGCTTTCTTT TRBJ1-1 NA TRBV20-1 NA
CASSISDSMNTEAFF TGTGCCAGTAGTATCTCGGACAGTATGAACACTGAAGCTTTCTTT TRBJ1-1 NA TRBV19 NA
CASSLVGLAEYNEQFF TGTGCCAGCAGCTTAGTTGGGCTAGCGGAGTACAATGAGCAGTTCTTC TRBJ2-1 TRBD2 TRBV7-8 NA
CASSTWGGDQPQHF TGTGCCAGTAGTACCTGGGGAGGGGATCAGCCCCAGCATTTT TRBJ1-5 NA TRBV19 NA
CASSPSLIEGNSPLHF TGTGCCAGCAGCCCGAGTCTAATTGAGGGTAATTCACCCCTCCACTTT TRBJ1-6 NA TRBV7-2 NA
CATSSDGRTSGPSYEQYF TGTGCCACCAGCTCCGACGGACGGACTAGCGGGCCTTCCTACGAGCAGTACTTC TRBJ2-7 TRBD2 TRBV15 NA
CASSQVGRVSREQETQYF TGCGCCAGCAGCCAAGTGGGGAGAGTGAGCCGGGAACAAGAGACCCAGTACTTC TRBJ2-5 NA TRBV4-1 few
CASSPGSSGTYEQYF TGTGCCAGCAGCCCCGGGTCTAGCGGTACCTACGAGCAGTACTTC TRBJ2-7 TRBD2 TRBV9 NA
CATSEWTSGSTDTQYF TGTGCCACCAGTGAATGGACTAGCGGGAGTACAGATACGCAGTATTTT TRBJ2-3 TRBD2 TRBV24-1 few
CASSLQPGISGTDTQYF TGTGCCAGCAGCCTCCAGCCCGGTATTTCGGGCACAGATACGCAGTATTTT TRBJ2-3 NA TRBV4-2 NA
CSARDGGTHYEQYF TGCAGTGCTAGAGACGGGGGGACTCACTACGAGCAGTACTTC TRBJ2-7 TRBD2 TRBV20-1 NA
CSASRQGNSYEQYF TGCAGTGCTAGTCGACAGGGAAACTCCTACGAGCAGTACTTC TRBJ2-7 TRBD1 TRBV20-1 NA
CASSLRTSGRRETQYF TGTGCCAGCAGCTTAAGGACTAGCGGGAGGAGGGAGACCCAGTACTTC TRBJ2-5 TRBD2 TRBV7-2 NA
CASSPIPPGGSSGNTIYF TGTGCCAGCAGCCCCATCCCCCCAGGGGGAAGCTCTGGAAACACCATATATTTT TRBJ1-3 TRBD1 TRBV7-3 NA
CSAPDGTSVTNSVF TGCAGTGCCCCCGACGGGACTAGCGTCACAAATTCGGTCTTC TRBJ2-1 TRBD2 TRBV20-1 NA
CASSDSGRDTGELFF TGTGCCAGCAGTGATAGCGGGAGGGACACCGGGGAGCTGTTTTTT TRBJ2-2 TRBD2 TRBV25-1 once
CSARGTGGASYGYTF TGCAGTGCTAGAGGTACAGGGGGCGCGAGCTATGGCTACACCTTC TRBJ1-2 TRBD1 TRBV20-1 NA
CAWSQQQETQYF TGTGCCTGGAGTCAGCAACAAGAGACCCAGTACTTC TRBJ2-5 NA TRBV30 NA
CASSPDGWNTEAFF TGTGCCAGCAGCCCCGACGGGTGGAACACTGAAGCTTTCTTT TRBJ1-1 NA TRBV7-3 NA
CSAPVSGTSVGGEQFF TGCAGTGCCCCAGTATCAGGGACTAGCGTGGGGGGTGAGCAGTTCTTC TRBJ2-1 TRBD2 TRBV20-1 few
CSARLAGPSDEYF TGCAGTGCTAGGTTAGCGGGTCCTTCGGATGAGTACTTC TRBJ2-7 TRBD2 TRBV20-1 NA
CASSSLAVLNTEAFF TGTGCCAGCAGCTCTTTAGCCGTGCTCAACACTGAAGCTTTCTTT TRBJ1-1 NA TRBV7-2 few
CASSFMGRESTEAFF TGTGCCAGCAGTTTTATGGGCAGGGAAAGCACTGAAGCTTTCTTT TRBJ1-1 NA TRBV28 once
CASSDSGLTYEQYF TGTGCCAGCAGTGACTCGGGGCTAACCTACGAGCAGTACTTC TRBJ2-7 NA TRBV2 few
CASSEPGFSGNTIYF TGTGCCAGCAGTGAGCCAGGATTCTCTGGAAACACCATATATTTT TRBJ1-3 NA TRBV25-1 NA
CASTRDRGFSNYGYTF TGTGCCAGCACCCGGGACAGGGGTTTTTCTAACTATGGCTACACCTTC TRBJ1-2 TRBD1 TRBV12-3/TRBV12-4 NA
CASAGGPGHRYEQYF TGTGCCAGCGCAGGCGGGCCGGGACATCGATACGAGCAGTACTTC TRBJ2-7 NA TRBV19 NA
CASTLTGNYGYTF TGTGCCAGCACCCTGACAGGGAACTATGGCTACACCTTC TRBJ1-2 TRBD1 TRBV6-1 NA
CASSVGAGPYEQYF TGTGCCAGCAGCGTAGGCGCGGGGCCCTACGAGCAGTACTTC TRBJ2-7 NA TRBV9 NA
CASRPDRQSYEQYF TGTGCCAGCAGGCCGGATAGGCAATCCTACGAGCAGTACTTC TRBJ2-7 NA TRBV2 few
CASSEGGQGAGDEQYF TGTGCCAGCAGTGAAGGCGGACAGGGGGCGGGTGACGAGCAGTACTTC TRBJ2-7 TRBD1 TRBV2 NA
CASSPTYADRAQYF TGTGCCAGCAGTCCGACGTACGCCGACAGGGCCCAGTACTTC TRBJ2-5 TRBD1 TRBV27 NA
CSARSPTGAREKLFF TGCAGTGCTAGATCCCCCACAGGCGCCCGGGAAAAACTGTTTTTT TRBJ1-4 NA TRBV20-1 NA
CASSGGEFTEAFF TGTGCCAGCAGTGGCGGGGAGTTTACTGAAGCTTTCTTT TRBJ1-1 NA TRBV6-1 NA
CASSPTGTGTNSPLHF TGTGCCAGCAGTCCGACCGGGACAGGAACTAATTCACCCCTCCACTTT TRBJ1-6 TRBD1 TRBV28 NA
CASSLDGASTDTQYF TGTGCCAGCAGCTTAGACGGGGCTAGCACAGATACGCAGTATTTT TRBJ2-3 NA TRBV7-6 few